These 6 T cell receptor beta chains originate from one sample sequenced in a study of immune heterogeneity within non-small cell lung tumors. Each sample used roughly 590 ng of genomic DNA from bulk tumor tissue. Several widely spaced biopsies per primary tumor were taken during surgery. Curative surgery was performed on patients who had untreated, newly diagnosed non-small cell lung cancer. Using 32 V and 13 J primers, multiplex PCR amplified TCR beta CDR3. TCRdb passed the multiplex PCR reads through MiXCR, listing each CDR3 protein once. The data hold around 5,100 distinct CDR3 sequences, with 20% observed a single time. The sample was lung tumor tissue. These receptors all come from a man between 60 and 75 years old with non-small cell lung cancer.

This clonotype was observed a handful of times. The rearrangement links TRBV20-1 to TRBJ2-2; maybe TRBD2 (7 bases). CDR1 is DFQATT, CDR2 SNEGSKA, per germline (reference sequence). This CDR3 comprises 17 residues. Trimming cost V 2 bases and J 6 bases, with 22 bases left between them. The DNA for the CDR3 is TGCAGTGCTAGATCCCTAAGGGGGGGGGGGACCGCCGGGGAGCTGTTTTTT. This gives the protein CSARSLRGGGTAGELFF.

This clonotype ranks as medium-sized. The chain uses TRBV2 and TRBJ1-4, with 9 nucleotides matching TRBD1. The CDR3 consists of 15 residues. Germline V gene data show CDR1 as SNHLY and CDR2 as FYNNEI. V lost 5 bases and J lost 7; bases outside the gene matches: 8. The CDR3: CASSRDGQGREKLFF. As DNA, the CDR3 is TGTGCCAGCAGTAGAGATGGACAGGGGCGTGAAAAACTGTTTTTT.

The CDR3: CASSDRGNIQYF. CDR3 DNA sequence: TGTGCCAGCAGTGACAGGGGAAACATTCAGTACTTC. V gene TRBV6-1 combines with J gene TRBJ2-4; D is perhaps TRBD1 (6 bases). Trimming took 3 bases from V and 6 from J, leaving 6 bases between them. The CDR3 is 12 amino acids. Germline V gene lookup returns CDR1 MNHNS and CDR2 SASEGT.

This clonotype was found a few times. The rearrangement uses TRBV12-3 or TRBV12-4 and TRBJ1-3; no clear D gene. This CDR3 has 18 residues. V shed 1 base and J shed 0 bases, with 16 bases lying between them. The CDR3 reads CASSLGGERRRSGNTIYF. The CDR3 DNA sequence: TGTGCCAGCAGTTTAGGGGGAGAGCGCCGGCGCTCTGGAAACACCATATATTTT.

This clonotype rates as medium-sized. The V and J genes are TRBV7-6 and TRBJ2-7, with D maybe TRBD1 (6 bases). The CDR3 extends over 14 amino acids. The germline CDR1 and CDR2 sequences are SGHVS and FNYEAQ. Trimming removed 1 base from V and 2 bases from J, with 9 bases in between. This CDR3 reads CASSLVWDTYEQYF. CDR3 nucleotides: TGTGCCAGCAGCTTAGTGTGGGACACCTACGAGCAGTACTTC.

The CDR3 DNA reads as TGCGCCAGCAGTGAGTCGGGACAGGGGGCCCATGAGCAGTTCTTC. Protein product: CASSESGQGAHEQFF. This chain joins TRBV10-1 and TRBJ2-1; 12 positions match TRBD1. The CDR3 consists of 15 residues. J lost 8 bases, V lost 0 bases, and 2 bases had no gene match. Germline assignment: CDR1 WNHNN and CDR2 SYGVQD (reference sequence).